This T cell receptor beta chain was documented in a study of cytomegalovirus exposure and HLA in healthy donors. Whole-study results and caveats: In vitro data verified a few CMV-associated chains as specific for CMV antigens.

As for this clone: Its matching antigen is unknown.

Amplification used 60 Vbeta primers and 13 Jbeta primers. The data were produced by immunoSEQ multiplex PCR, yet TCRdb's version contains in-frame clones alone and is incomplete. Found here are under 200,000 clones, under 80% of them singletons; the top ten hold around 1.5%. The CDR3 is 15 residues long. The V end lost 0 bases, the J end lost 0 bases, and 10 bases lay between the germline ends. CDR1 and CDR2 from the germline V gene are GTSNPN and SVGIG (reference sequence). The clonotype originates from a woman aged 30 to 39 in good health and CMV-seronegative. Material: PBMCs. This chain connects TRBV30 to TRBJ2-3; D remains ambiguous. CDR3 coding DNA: TGTGCCTGGAGTGTATCGGGTTATAGCACAGATACGCAGTATTTT. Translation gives CAWSVSGYSTDTQYF.